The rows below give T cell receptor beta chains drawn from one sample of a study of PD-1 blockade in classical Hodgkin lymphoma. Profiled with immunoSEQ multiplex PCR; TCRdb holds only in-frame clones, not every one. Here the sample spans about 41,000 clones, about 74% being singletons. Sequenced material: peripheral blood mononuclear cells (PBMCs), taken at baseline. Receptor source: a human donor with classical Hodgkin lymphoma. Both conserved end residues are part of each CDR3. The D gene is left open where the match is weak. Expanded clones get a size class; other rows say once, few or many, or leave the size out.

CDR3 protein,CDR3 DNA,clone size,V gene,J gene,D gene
CASGLGLARGNEQFF,TGTGCTAGTGGTTTGGGACTAGCTCGGGGCAATGAGCAGTTCTTC,few,TRBV12-5,TRBJ2-1,TRBD2
CASSLVGGLANYEQYF,TGTGCCAGCAGCTTAGTCGGCGGACTAGCGAACTACGAGCAGTACTTC,.,TRBV7-2,TRBJ2-7,TRBD2
CASGISSGRDSTDTQYF,TGTGCTAGTGGAATATCCAGCGGGAGGGATAGCACAGATACGCAGTATTTT,.,TRBV12-5,TRBJ2-3,TRBD2
CASSRRRDPSYEQYF,TGTGCCAGCAGCCGCCGCCGGGACCCAAGCTACGAGCAGTACTTC,.,TRBV11-2,TRBJ2-7,.
CASSYADRVRDEQYF,TGTGCCAGCAGTTACGCGGACAGGGTTCGGGACGAGCAGTACTTC,.,TRBV6-5,TRBJ2-7,TRBD1
CASSFVHLYNEQFF,TGTGCCAGCAGTTTTGTTCACCTCTACAATGAGCAGTTCTTC,medium-sized,TRBV27,TRBJ2-1,.
CASSPRGLEEQYF,TGTGCCAGCTCACCACGTGGACTTGAGGAGCAGTACTTC,once,TRBV18,TRBJ2-7,.
CASSLTGTPYNEQFF,TGTGCCAGCAGCCTAACTGGGACTCCCTACAATGAGCAGTTCTTC,once,TRBV7-3,TRBJ2-1,.
CASSLDRVNTEAFF,TGTGCCAGCAGTTTGGACAGGGTGAACACTGAAGCTTTCTTT,few,TRBV27,TRBJ1-1,TRBD1
CASSSLTSGRALGQYF,TGTGCCAGCAGTTCCCTGACTAGCGGGAGGGCCCTAGGGCAGTACTTC,.,TRBV6-5,TRBJ2-7,TRBD2
CASSPTGGPEAFF,TGTGCCAGCAGCCCTACAGGGGGCCCTGAAGCTTTCTTT,.,TRBV2,TRBJ1-1,TRBD1
CASSDLQDDQEKKLFF,TGTGCCAGCAGTGATCTTCAGGACGACCAGGAAAAAAAACTGTTTTTT,.,TRBV2,TRBJ1-4,.
CASALGGAIYGYTF,TGTGCCAGCGCCCTGGGGGGCGCGATCTATGGCTACACCTTC,.,TRBV11-2,TRBJ1-2,.
CASSPYTSTDTQYF,TGTGCCAGCAGTCCCTATACTAGCACAGATACGCAGTATTTT,.,TRBV6-5,TRBJ2-3,.
CSVLRVGGANVLTF,TGCAGCGTTCTTAGGGTAGGTGGGGCCAACGTCCTGACTTTC,.,TRBV29-1,TRBJ2-6,.
CASSSPTGGSPGELFF,TGTGCCAGTAGTTCTCCGACAGGGGGGTCCCCCGGGGAGCTGTTTTTT,.,TRBV19,TRBJ2-2,TRBD1
CASSIRVRYEQYF,TGTGCCAGTAGTATCAGGGTCCGCTACGAGCAGTACTTC,few,TRBV19,TRBJ2-7,.
CASRPAGLSNSDTQYF,TGTGCCAGCAGACCCGCAGGGTTATCCAATTCAGATACGCAGTATTTT,few,TRBV7-2,TRBJ2-3,.
CASSSTNEKLFF,TGTGCCAGCAGTTCAACTAATGAAAAACTGTTTTTT,.,TRBV27,TRBJ1-4,.
CASSHGTEGEQYF,TGCGCCAGCAGCCACGGGACAGAAGGCGAGCAGTACTTC,.,TRBV4-1,TRBJ2-7,TRBD1
CASTPARATGELFF,TGCGCCAGCACCCCCGCCCGGGCTACCGGGGAGCTGTTTTTT,.,TRBV5-1,TRBJ2-2,.
CASSSAGTGLYEQYF,TGTGCCAGCAGTTCAGCCGGGACAGGCCTCTACGAGCAGTACTTC,.,TRBV28,TRBJ2-7,TRBD1
CAWSVRGANVLTF,TGTGCCTGGAGTGTACGAGGGGCCAACGTCCTGACTTTC,.,TRBV30,TRBJ2-6,.
CAIRTGASNQPQHF,TGTGCCATCCGTACCGGAGCAAGCAATCAGCCCCAGCATTTT,.,TRBV10-3,TRBJ1-5,.
CAISEEGRTMNEQFF,TGTGCCATCAGTGAGGAAGGTAGGACAATGAATGAGCAGTTCTTC,.,TRBV10-3,TRBJ2-1,.
CATSPPRGGSYNEQFF,TGTGCCACCAGCCCCCCGCGGGGGGGGTCCTACAATGAGCAGTTCTTC,once,TRBV15,TRBJ2-1,TRBD2
CASSEEGALFGAEAFF,TGTGCCAGCAGTGAAGAGGGGGCCCTCTTTGGGGCTGAAGCTTTCTTT,.,TRBV25-1,TRBJ1-1,TRBD1
CASSYSSGTANTEAFF,TGTGCCAGCAGTTACTCGAGTGGGACAGCGAACACTGAAGCTTTCTTT,.,TRBV6-5,TRBJ1-1,TRBD1
CASSVGQDYGYTF,TGTGCCAGCAGCGTTGGACAGGATTATGGCTACACCTTC,.,TRBV9,TRBJ1-2,TRBD1
CATYGVAGASNEQYF,TGTGCCACCTACGGCGTAGCGGGAGCTAGCAACGAGCAGTACTTC,.,TRBV2,TRBJ2-7,TRBD2
CASSEVRHEQFF,TGTGCCAGCAGCGAAGTCCGTCATGAGCAGTTCTTC,.,TRBV14,TRBJ2-1,.
CASSLGTSGIGDTQYF,TGTGCCAGCAGCTTGGGGACTAGCGGAATCGGGGATACGCAGTATTTT,.,TRBV7-2,TRBJ2-3,TRBD2
CASSFSSGWTYEQYF,TGCGCCAGCAGCTTTTCTAGCGGGTGGACCTACGAGCAGTACTTC,.,TRBV5-1,TRBJ2-7,TRBD2
CASRKRGSGQPQHF,TGTGCCAGCAGGAAGAGGGGATCGGGGCAGCCCCAGCATTTT,.,TRBV6-5,TRBJ1-5,.
CASSLPRGGTEAFF,TGTGCCAGCAGTTTACCCAGGGGGGGCACTGAAGCTTTCTTT,.,TRBV28,TRBJ1-1,TRBD1
CASSLAGSPYNEQFF,TGTGCCAGCAGCTTAGCGGGGTCCCCCTACAATGAGCAGTTCTTC,.,TRBV11-2,TRBJ2-1,.
CASSTATGFSGELFF,TGTGCCAGCAGCACCGCGACAGGGTTTAGCGGGGAGCTGTTTTTT,few,TRBV7-3,TRBJ2-2,TRBD1
CASSLRGGTEAFF,TGTGCCAGCAGCCTACGAGGGGGCACTGAAGCTTTCTTT,.,TRBV7-2,TRBJ1-1,.
CASITSGWNEQFF,TGTGCCAGCATAACTAGCGGGTGGAATGAGCAGTTCTTC,.,TRBV6-1,TRBJ2-1,TRBD2
CASSIRHPNTEAFF,TGTGCCAGTAGTATTCGACACCCGAACACTGAAGCTTTCTTT,few,TRBV19,TRBJ1-1,.
CAWSRPSTGYTF,TGTGCCTGGAGTCGTCCGAGTACCGGCTACACCTTC,once,TRBV30,TRBJ1-2,.
CASSVLRVGNTEAFF,TGTGCCAGTAGTGTTCTAAGGGTTGGGAACACTGAAGCTTTCTTT,.,TRBV19,TRBJ1-1,.
CASSGPTGRRTEAFF,TGTGCCAGCAGCGGCCCGACAGGGAGACGGACTGAAGCTTTCTTT,.,TRBV9,TRBJ1-1,TRBD1
CASSYSTVFLSIHLFF,TGTGCCAGCAGTTACTCGACAGTTTTTCTAAGCATTCACCTGTTCTTC,.,TRBV6-6,TRBJ2-1,.
CASRTGQGNEKLFF,TGTGCCAGCAGGACGGGACAGGGTAATGAAAAACTGTTTTTT,.,TRBV6-6,TRBJ1-4,TRBD1
CASSRRRDPSYEQYF,TGTGCCAGCAGCCGACGGAGGGACCCCTCTTACGAGCAGTACTTC,.,TRBV11-2,TRBJ2-7,.
CASSYSTRGRNEQYF,TGTGCCAGCAGTTACTCGACCAGGGGGCGGAACGAGCAGTACTTC,.,TRBV6-5,TRBJ2-7,TRBD1
CSVEVQGHTEAFF,TGCAGCGTTGAGGTACAGGGGCACACTGAAGCTTTCTTT,.,TRBV29-1,TRBJ1-1,TRBD1